Listed below are T cell receptor beta chains from one sample, sequenced in a study of radiotherapy plus CTLA-4 blockade in lung cancer. The table came from immunoSEQ multiplex PCR; TCRdb's copy has only in-frame clones and leaves some out. Of around 80,000 clones in the sample, roughly 87% were seen once. Sequenced here: peripheral blood, sampled from a patient treated with radiotherapy plus ipilimumab. The receptors originated from a human donor with non-small cell lung cancer who had stable disease on radiotherapy plus ipilimumab. Both conserved end residues are part of each CDR3. A D gene is named only where the DNA matches it firmly. Part of the rows lack a size; the others show once, few, many or a class for expanded clones.

d_gene,j_gene,abundance,v_gene,CDR3nt,CDR3aa
TRBD1,TRBJ1-6,-,TRBV7-2,TGTGCCAGCAAGACACAGGGGGCGCAGAATTCACCCCTCCACTTT,CASKTQGAQNSPLHF
TRBD2,TRBJ2-1,-,TRBV7-9,TGTGCCAGCAGCTCCCTGGGGGGGGACAATGAGCAGTTCTTC,CASSSLGGDNEQFF
TRBD2,TRBJ2-1,-,TRBV27,TGTGCCAGCAGTCGAATTACTAGCGGGGGTTACAATGAGCAGTTCTTC,CASSRITSGGYNEQFF
TRBD2,TRBJ2-7,-,TRBV4-2,TGTGCCAGCAGCCCCTCGCCCCTAGCGGCCGAGCAGTACTTC,CASSPSPLAAEQYF
TRBD2,TRBJ2-7,-,TRBV28,TGTGCCAGCAGTTTAGCGGGGGGATTCAGTTACGAGCAGTACTTC,CASSLAGGFSYEQYF
TRBD2,TRBJ2-3,-,TRBV19,TGTGCCAGTAGCTTAGCGGGGTTAGAAACAGATACGCAGTATTTT,CASSLAGLETDTQYF
-,TRBJ2-3,-,TRBV5-4,TGTGCCAGCAGCTTGGAGGTGGGAATAGATACGCAGTATTTT,CASSLEVGIDTQYF
TRBD2,TRBJ2-1,-,TRBV11-2,TGTGCCAGCAGCTTAGGCGGGGGGGGATTTTACAATGAGCAGTTCTTC,CASSLGGGGFYNEQFF
-,TRBJ1-5,-,TRBV30,TGTGCCTGGAGTGGGGCCCCGGGCAATCAGCCCCAGCATTTT,CAWSGAPGNQPQHF
TRBD1,TRBJ2-7,-,TRBV2,TGTGCCAGCAGTCGGGACAGGGAAGGTTACGAGCAGTACTTC,CASSRDREGYEQYF
-,TRBJ1-4,-,TRBV28,TGTGCCAGCAGTTTTAATGAAAAACTGTTTTTT,CASSFNEKLFF
-,TRBJ1-5,-,TRBV7-8,TGTGCCAGCAGCTTAGCGGGGGTGAGGGGGAGTGATCAGCCCCAGCATTTT,CASSLAGVRGSDQPQHF
-,TRBJ2-7,-,TRBV7-2,TGTGCCAGCAGCTCTCAAGGCTACGAGCAGTACTTC,CASSSQGYEQYF
TRBD2,TRBJ2-7,few,TRBV28,TGTGCCAGCAGTTCCACTCCTCCGGGACTAGCGTTCGAGCAGTACTTC,CASSSTPPGLAFEQYF
TRBD1,TRBJ2-3,-,TRBV5-1,TGCGCCAGCAGCTTGGCCCCTGACAGGGCGAGCACAGATACGCAGTATTTT,CASSLAPDRASTDTQYF
-,TRBJ2-3,-,TRBV6-4,TGTGCCAGCAACGGGACTCCGGGGCCAGATACGCAGTATTTT,CASNGTPGPDTQYF
TRBD1,TRBJ2-5,-,TRBV6-1,TGTGCCAGCAGTGAAGCTGACAGGGAAGAGACCCAGTACTTC,CASSEADREETQYF
-,TRBJ2-7,-,TRBV19,TGTGCCAGTAGTAGGATACAACCTCCCTACGAGCAGTACTTC,CASSRIQPPYEQYF
TRBD1,TRBJ1-5,-,TRBV4-1,TGCGCCAGCAGCCAAGCGGGGACAGGGGTTAATCAGCCCCAGCATTTT,CASSQAGTGVNQPQHF
-,TRBJ1-2,-,TRBV7-2,TGTGCCAGCAGCGCCGGAGGGATTTATGGCTACACCTTC,CASSAGGIYGYTF
TRBD1,TRBJ1-4,-,TRBV7-8,TGTGCCAGCTCCCCCAGGACAGGGAATGAAAAACTGTTTTTT,CASSPRTGNEKLFF
TRBD1,TRBJ1-4,few,TRBV19,TGTGCCAGTAGTATCCACAGGGGTACAACTAATGAAAAACTGTTTTTT,CASSIHRGTTNEKLFF
TRBD2,TRBJ2-7,-,TRBV5-5,TGTGCCAGCAGCCTCGGGACTAGCCTGATTTACAACTACGAGCAGTACTTC,CASSLGTSLIYNYEQYF
-,TRBJ1-1,-,TRBV14,TGTGCCAGCAGCGTGGGAGGGAACACTGAAGCTTTCTTT,CASSVGGNTEAFF
-,TRBJ1-4,-,TRBV9,TGTGCCAGCAGCGTATCCCCGGGCCCTGAGGAAAAACTGTTTTTT,CASSVSPGPEEKLFF
-,TRBJ2-7,-,TRBV7-2,TGTGCCAGCAGCCTCAGTCCAGTCTACGAGCAGTACTTC,CASSLSPVYEQYF
TRBD1,TRBJ1-5,once,TRBV7-6,TGTGCCAGCAGCTTAGGGGGACAGGGCAATCAGCCCCAGCATTTT,CASSLGGQGNQPQHF
TRBD1,TRBJ1-2,-,TRBV6-6,TGTGCCAGCAACCGACAGGGGACTAACTATGGCTACACCTTC,CASNRQGTNYGYTF
-,TRBJ2-5,-,TRBV7-6,TGTGCCAGCAGCTTAGGAGCTCAAGAGACCCAGTACTTC,CASSLGAQETQYF
-,TRBJ1-1,-,TRBV6-4,TGTGCCAGCAGTGACGGGGGGTGGGCGGATGAAGCTTTCTTT,CASSDGGWADEAFF
TRBD2,TRBJ2-1,few,TRBV7-2,TGTGCCAGCAGCCCACATGGGGCGGGGGTGAGCACAATTACCAATGAGCAGTTCTTC,CASSPHGAGVSTITNEQFF
-,TRBJ2-3,-,TRBV7-3,TGTGCCAGCAGTTCTTATGTAGCAGATACGCAGTATTTT,CASSSYVADTQYF